These T cell receptor beta chains were read from a single sample in a study of OX40 agonist ivuxolimab in advanced cancers. Clones were read by immunoSEQ multiplex PCR, and TCRdb kept only the in-frame ones, dropping some. The profile covers 25,000 to 30,000 clones, with 65% to 90% appearing a single time and under 30% taken by the ten largest. The sample in question was CD4+ or CD8+ T cells sorted from blood, obtained in a trial of the OX40 agonist ivuxolimab. Source of these receptors: an adult with an advanced solid tumor such as melanoma, head and neck, liver or kidney cancer. CDR3s include the opening cysteine and the closing phenylalanine or tryptophan. A D gene is named only where the DNA matches it firmly. Only some rows state a clone size, as once, few, many or a class for expanded clones.

clone_size j_call v_call d_call cdr3_nt cdr3_aa
. TRBJ1-1 TRBV27 . TGTGCCAGCAGTTTGCAGGGACCTCTCACTGAAGCTTTCTTT CASSLQGPLTEAFF
. TRBJ2-1 TRBV13 . TGTGCCAGCAGCCTCCCTTCCGAGGCCTACAATGAGCAGTTCTTC CASSLPSEAYNEQFF
. TRBJ2-7 TRBV11-2 . TGTGCCAGCAGCGGAAGCGGGTATTCCTACGAGCAGTACTTC CASSGSGYSYEQYF
. TRBJ1-1 TRBV14 . TGTGCCAGCAGCCAAGATCGGTTGCCTTCAACGTACCAAACTGAAGCTTTCTTT CASSQDRLPSTYQTEAFF
. TRBJ2-7 TRBV5-6 TRBD2 TGTGCCAGCAGCTTGAGCGGGAGAGAGTCCTACGAGCAGTACTTC CASSLSGRESYEQYF
few TRBJ2-2 TRBV7-9 . TGTGCCAGCGAGACAGACGGAACTTGGACCGGGGAGCTGTTTTTT CASETDGTWTGELFF
once TRBJ2-7 TRBV9 . TGTGCCAGCAGCGTAGCCAGTGGTTCAGGGTTCTACGAGCAGTACTTC CASSVASGSGFYEQYF
. TRBJ2-7 TRBV7-2 . TGTGCCAGCAGCTTAGAGTTAAGGCGTCTTCGGCAGGGTGCCTACGAGCAGTACTTC CASSLELRRLRQGAYEQYF
. TRBJ2-7 TRBV29-1 . TGCAGCGTTGGCCCAGGTCCGTTCGAGCAGTACTTC CSVGPGPFEQYF
. TRBJ1-2 TRBV28 . TGTGCCAGCAGTCCGCCACACCCTGGGGGCCAAGGAGGCTACACCTTC CASSPPHPGGQGGYTF
. TRBJ1-3 TRBV7-9 . TGTGCCAGCAGCAAGGGGCAGGGTACTGGAAACACCATATATTTT CASSKGQGTGNTIYF
. TRBJ1-2 TRBV28 . TGTGCCAGCAGTTCAATGGGATTCTATGGCTACACCTTC CASSSMGFYGYTF
few TRBJ1-2 TRBV6-1 . TGTGCCAGCAGCACAGCGGTCGTCGTAGGGGGCTACACCTTC CASSTAVVVGGYTF
. TRBJ1-2 TRBV14 . TGTGCCAGCAGCCAAGGGGGCCGAACCAGTAGATTTTACGGCTACACCTTC CASSQGGRTSRFYGYTF
. TRBJ2-7 TRBV6-5 . TGTGCCAGCAGTTACGCCCCCCAGGGCATGGCGTACGAGCAGTACTTC CASSYAPQGMAYEQYF
. TRBJ2-3 TRBV4-1 . TGCGCCAGCAGCCAAGTGGGGACTTTACTCACAGATACGCAGTATTTT CASSQVGTLLTDTQYF
. TRBJ1-1 TRBV2 . TGTGCCAGCAGTGAAGTCGGGCAGGGTTATGTTGGAGCTTTCTTT CASSEVGQGYVGAFF
. TRBJ2-4 TRBV2 . TGTGCCAGCAGGGGAACCAAAAACATTCAGTACTTC CASRGTKNIQYF
. TRBJ2-1 TRBV4-1 . TGCGCCAGCAGCCACAGTTCCCCCGGGACTTTCGATGATGAGCAGTTCTTC CASSHSSPGTFDDEQFF
. TRBJ1-1 TRBV11-1 . TGTGCCAGCAGCTTACGACAGGAGAGGACTGAAGCTTTCTTT CASSLRQERTEAFF